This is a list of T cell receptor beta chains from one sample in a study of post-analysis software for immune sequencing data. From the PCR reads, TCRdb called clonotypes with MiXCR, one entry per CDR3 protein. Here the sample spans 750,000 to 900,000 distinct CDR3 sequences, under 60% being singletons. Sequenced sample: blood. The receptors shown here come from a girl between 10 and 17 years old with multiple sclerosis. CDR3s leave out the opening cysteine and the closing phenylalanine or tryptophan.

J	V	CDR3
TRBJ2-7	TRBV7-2	ASSLDGTIYEQY
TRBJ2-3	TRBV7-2	ASSRRVLGLAGTTDTQY
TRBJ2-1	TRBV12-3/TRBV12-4	ASSLEMGLAGVVNEQF
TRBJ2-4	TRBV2	ASTEGVGEQY
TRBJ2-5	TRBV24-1	ATSVPRDRGETQY
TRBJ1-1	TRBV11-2	ASSGVDRQIKWGAF
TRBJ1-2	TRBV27	ASSTSREDYGYT
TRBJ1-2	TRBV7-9	ASSPSLGDNYGYT
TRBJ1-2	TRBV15	ATSRADQGKAGYT
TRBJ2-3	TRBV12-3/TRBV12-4	ASHLLAGRVSADTQY
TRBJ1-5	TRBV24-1	ATSAWENQPQH
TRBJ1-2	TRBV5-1	ASSSDNRYGYT
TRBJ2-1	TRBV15	ATSGGGVFSYNEQF
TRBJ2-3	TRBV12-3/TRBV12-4	ASSRSGTSTDTQY
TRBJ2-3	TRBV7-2	ASSLTATGLTDTQY
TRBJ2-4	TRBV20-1	STGRQGATAKNIQY
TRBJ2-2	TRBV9	ASSVTGNTGELF
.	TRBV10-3	ATATGVFSYEQY
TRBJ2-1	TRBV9	ASSVRGLGGEQF
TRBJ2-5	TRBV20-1	SAAHSKGGAGIETQY
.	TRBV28	ASSVPRGEQY
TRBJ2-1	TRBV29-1	SVFGTARGNEQF
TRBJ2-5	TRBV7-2	ASSISSGENQETQY
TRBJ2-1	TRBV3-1	ASSQDLQASYNEQF
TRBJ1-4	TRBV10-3	AISEARGDEKLF
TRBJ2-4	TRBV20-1	SALPPGGVYEQY
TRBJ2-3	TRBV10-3	AISEPLEPDTQY
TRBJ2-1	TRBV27	ASSLLGGKWGEQF
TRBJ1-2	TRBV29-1	SVSPTQDGGYT
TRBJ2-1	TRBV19	ASSIGGGAGGVYNEQF
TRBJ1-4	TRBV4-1	ASSQDGGLMVF
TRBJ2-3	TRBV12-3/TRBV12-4	ASGVRADAQY
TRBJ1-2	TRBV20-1	SAVGGAGSDYGYT
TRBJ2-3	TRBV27	ASSFGGVTDTQY
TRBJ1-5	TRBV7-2	ASSLRKQGPQH
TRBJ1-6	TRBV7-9	ASSSTGTFNSPLH
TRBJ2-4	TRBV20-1	SARKAADSTKNIQY
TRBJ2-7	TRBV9	ASSVAGLAGSDEQY
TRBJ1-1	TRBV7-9	ASSVTGRNTEAF
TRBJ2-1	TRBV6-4	ASATAIHNEQF
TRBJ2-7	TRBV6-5	ASSYSTGVNGEQY
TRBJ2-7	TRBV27	ASRDRVLYEQY
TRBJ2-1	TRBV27	ASSTGTSGRREQF
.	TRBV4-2	ASSQALTTSHYEQY
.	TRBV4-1	ASSQEGRAYEQY
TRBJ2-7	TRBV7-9	ASSATSGRAREQY
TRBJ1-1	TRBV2	ASRQGVLTF